This T cell receptor (beta chain) comes out of a study of blood T cell repertoires in COVID-19. Study in general: COVID-19 samples collected from the United States, Italy and Spain covered acute and convalescent phases. PBMCs, B-cell-depleted T cells, or T cells were the source of the cDNA or gDNA that made up the material.

With V trimmed by 5 bases and J by 11 bases, 3 bases remained unmatched. Germline V gene lookup returns CDR1 MDHEN and CDR2 SYDVKM. This CDR3 is 11 amino acids long. In the original analysis: Amplifying reference gene primers gave estimates of nucleated cell counts. Generated by immunoSEQ multiplex PCR, the TCRdb table keeps only in-frame clones and is missing some. That table is the source of V, J and clone size, and D and trimming were worked out from the DNA. The top ten hold 0.5% to 0.55% of the sample, which has about 150,000 clones, more than 85% seen once. The clonotype was recovered from a middle-aged man with acute or convalescent COVID-19. This chain links TRBV28 with TRBJ1-3; 7 positions agree with TRBD1. Sequenced input: peripheral blood. The CDR3 region is CASSTGAAIYF. The CDR3 bases are TGTGCCAGCAGTACAGGGGCTGCCATATATTTT.